The clone carrying this T cell receptor beta chain was seen only once. V was pared by 5 bases and J by 4 bases, with 8 bases between. Germline CDR1 and CDR2: DFQATT and SNEGSKA (reference sequence). The CDR3 runs 11 residues. The sample originates from a study of blood T cell repertoires in COVID-19. The wider study: Nucleic acid was either cDNA or gDNA, and it came from T cells, B-cell-depleted T cells, or PBMCs.

Libraries were prepared by immunoSEQ multiplex PCR; TCRdb keeps only in-frame clonotypes and omits some of them. The sample consists of under 300,000 clones, roughly 88% of them appearing once. The sequencing input was PBMCs or T cells enriched from blood (not recorded which). The origin of this receptor is a woman aged 30 to 39 who had recovered from COVID-19. The gene calls are TRBV20-1 and TRBJ1-1; D is undetermined. CDR3 protein: CSASQTTEAFF. For the CDR3, the DNA is TGCAGTGCTTCACAGACCACTGAAGCTTTCTTT.